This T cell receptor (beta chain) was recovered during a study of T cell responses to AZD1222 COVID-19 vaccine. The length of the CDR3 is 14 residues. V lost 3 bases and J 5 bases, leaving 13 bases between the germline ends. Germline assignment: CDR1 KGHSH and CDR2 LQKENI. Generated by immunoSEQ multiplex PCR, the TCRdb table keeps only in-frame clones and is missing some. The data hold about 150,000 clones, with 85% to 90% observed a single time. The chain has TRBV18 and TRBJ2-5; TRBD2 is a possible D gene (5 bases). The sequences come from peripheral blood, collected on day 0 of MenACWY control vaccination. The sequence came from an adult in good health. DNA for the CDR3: TGTGCCAGCTCACCGGGGAGTGGGTCGGAGACCCAGTACTTC. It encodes CASSPGSGSETQYF. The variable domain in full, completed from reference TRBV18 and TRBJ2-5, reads NAGVMQNPRHLVRRRGQEARLRCSPMKGHSHVYWYRQLPEEGLKFMVYLQKENIIDESGMPKERFSAEFPKEGPSILRIQQVVRGDSAAYFCASSPGSGSETQYFGPGTRLLVL.